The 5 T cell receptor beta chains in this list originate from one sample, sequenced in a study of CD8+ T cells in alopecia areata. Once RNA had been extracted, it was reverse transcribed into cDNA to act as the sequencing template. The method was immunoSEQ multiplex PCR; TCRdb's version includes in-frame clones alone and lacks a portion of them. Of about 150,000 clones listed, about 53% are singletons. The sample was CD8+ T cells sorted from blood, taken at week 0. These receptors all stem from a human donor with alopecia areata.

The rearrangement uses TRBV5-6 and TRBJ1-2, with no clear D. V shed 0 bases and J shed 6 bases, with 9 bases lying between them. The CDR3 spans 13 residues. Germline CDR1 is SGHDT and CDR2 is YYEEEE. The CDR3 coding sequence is TGTGCCAGCAGCTTGGGTGGGGATCATGGCTACACCTTC. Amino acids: CASSLGGDHGYTF.

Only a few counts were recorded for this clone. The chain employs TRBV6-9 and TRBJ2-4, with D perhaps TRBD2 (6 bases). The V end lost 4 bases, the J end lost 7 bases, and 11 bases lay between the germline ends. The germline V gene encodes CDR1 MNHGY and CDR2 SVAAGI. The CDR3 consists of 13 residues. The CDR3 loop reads CASSLPLANIQYF. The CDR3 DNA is TGTGCCAGCAGTTTACCGCTAGCGAACATTCAGTACTTC.

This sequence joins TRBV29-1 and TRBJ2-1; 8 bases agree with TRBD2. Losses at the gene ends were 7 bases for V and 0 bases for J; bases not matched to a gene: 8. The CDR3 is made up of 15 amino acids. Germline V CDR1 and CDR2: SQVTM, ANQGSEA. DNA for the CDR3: TGCAGCGGGTCGGAGGGACTAGTCTCCTACAATGAGCAGTTCTTC. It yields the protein CSGSEGLVSYNEQFF.

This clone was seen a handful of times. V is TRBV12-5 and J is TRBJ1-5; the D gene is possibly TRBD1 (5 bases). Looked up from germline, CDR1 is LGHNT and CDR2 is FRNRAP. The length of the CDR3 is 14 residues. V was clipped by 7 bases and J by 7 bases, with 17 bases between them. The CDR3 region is CASVGDGFRQPQHF. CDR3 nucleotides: TGTGCTAGTGTGGGGGATGGGTTTAGGCAGCCCCAGCATTTT.

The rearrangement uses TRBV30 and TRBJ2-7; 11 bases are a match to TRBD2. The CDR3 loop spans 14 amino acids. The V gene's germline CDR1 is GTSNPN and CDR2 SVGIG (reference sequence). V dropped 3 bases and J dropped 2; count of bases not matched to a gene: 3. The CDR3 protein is CAWRGTSGAYEQYF. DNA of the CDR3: TGTGCCTGGAGAGGGACTAGCGGAGCCTACGAGCAGTACTTC.